The 21 T cell receptor beta chains below come from one sample, sequenced in a study of regulatory T cells in long-lasting Graves disease. Building the TCR beta libraries relied on iRepertoire HTBI primers, and CDR3 regions underwent Arm-PCR. TCRdb ran MiXCR on the multiplex PCR reads and lists one entry per CDR3 protein. In the table there are 350,000 to 550,000 distinct CDR3 sequences, less than 20% of which are singletons. Time point reported: newly diagnosed GD, antithyroid drugs for less than 3 months. Preparation of the TCR library used RNA extracted from PBMCs. In addition, the sample was reused for a study of T cells in Graves' hyperthyroidism and ophthalmopathy.

The sequenced sample was peripheral blood mononuclear cells (PBMCs), obtained at new diagnosis, from a patient treated with antithyroid drugs. The receptors were sampled from a woman aged 18-29 years with Graves disease.

The chain couples TRBV19 to TRBJ1-2; no clear D. Trimming shortened V by 5 bases and J by 4 bases, and 20 bases separated the two germline ends. The CDR3 has 16 amino acids. CDR1 LNHDA and CDR2 SQIVND come from the germline V gene (reference sequence). The CDR3 is CASSPPGMKPFYGYTF. The CDR3 DNA reads TGTGCCAGTAGTCCACCGGGGATGAAACCGTTCTATGGCTACACCTTC.

This clonotype came up many times. The chain joins TRBV20-1 to TRBJ2-1; D gene ambiguous. The ends were cut back, 1 base at V and 11 bases at J, with 12 bases in the middle. The length of the CDR3 is 12 residues. Per germline, CDR1 DFQATT and CDR2 SNEGSKA (reference sequence). The CDR3 protein is CSARVMRGKQFF. CDR3 nucleotides: TGCAGTGCTAGAGTTATGCGCGGAAAGCAGTTCTTC.

About this clonotype: A read error is possible here, since a much larger clone lies one base away. The chain couples TRBV7-9 to TRBJ2-7; D could derive from TRBD1 or TRBD2 (5 bases each). This CDR3 is built from 16 residues. CDR1 is SEHNR, CDR2 FQNEAQ, per germline (reference sequence). As DNA, the CDR3 is TGTGCCAGCAGCTTAACCGGGACGATTAGCTCCTACGAGCAGCACTTC. Its translation: CASSLTGTISSYEQHF.

The CDR3 DNA follows: TGCGCCAGCAGCCAGCTCGGACGGAAGGACACTGAAGCTTTCTTT. Translating gives CASSQLGRKDTEAFF. This chain joins TRBV4-1 and TRBJ1-1; no clear D gene. Trimming removed 3 bases at V and 3 bases at J, with 14 bases between. CDR3 length: 15 residues. In germline, CDR1 is MGHRA, CDR2 YSYEKL.

The chain couples TRBV6-2 or TRBV6-3 to TRBJ2-1; 8 bases agree with TRBD1. V lost 0 bases and J lost 9; bases outside the gene matches: 10. Per germline, CDR1 MNHEY and CDR2 SVGEGT. CDR3 length equals 16 residues. The CDR3 DNA is TGTGCCAGCAGTTACTCATGGCAGGGGGCAATTATTGAGCAGTTCTTC. It is translated as CASSYSWQGAIIEQFF.

At least ten counts were recorded for this clonotype. The chain joins TRBV11-2 to TRBJ2-1; no clear D. V dropped 5 bases and J dropped 2 bases, with 13 bases sitting between them. The CDR3 covers 15 residues. Germline V CDR1 and CDR2: SGHAT, FQNNGV. The DNA for the CDR3 is TGTGCCAGCAGCCCCCGCCTGGCCCCCTACAATGAGCAGTTCTTC. This translates into CASSPRLAPYNEQFF.

This clonotype was seen at least ten times. DNA of the CDR3: TGTGCCATCAGTGACACAGGGGGCAACTACTTCTATGGCTACACCTTC. Its protein is CAISDTGGNYFYGYTF. The rearrangement links TRBV10-3 to TRBJ1-2, with 9 bases matching TRBD1. The CDR3 has 16 amino acids. CDR1 is ENHRY, CDR2 SYGVKD, per germline. The V and J ends lost 3 bases and 4 bases, in that order; junction bases with no gene match: 9.

This clonotype was seen ten or more times. The chain couples TRBV3-1 to TRBJ2-3, with TRBD2 matching over 7 bases. This CDR3 has 11 amino acids. Germline V gene data show CDR1 as LGHDT and CDR2 as YNNKEL (reference sequence). J was trimmed by 14 bases and V by 1 base; bases with no gene match: 3. The CDR3 coding sequence is TGTGCCAGCAGCCAAGGGGGGGGAGTGTATTTT. It yields the protein CASSQGGGVYF.

This clonotype was counted ten times or more. The V and J genes are TRBV6-5 and TRBJ1-2; possible D gene TRBD1, 5 bases. The CDR3 runs to 11 residues. V dropped 6 bases and J dropped 11 bases, with 13 bases sitting between them. Germline V CDR1 and CDR2: MNHEY, SVGAGI. The CDR3 sequence: CASSYGGWYTF. The CDR3 DNA is TGTGCCAGCAGCTACGGGGGGTGGTACACCTTC.

The rearrangement uses TRBV6-1 and TRBJ1-2, with D possibly being TRBD1 (5 bases). Germline CDR1 reads MNHNS; CDR2 reads SASEGT. There are 13 residues in the CDR3. Deletions cut 6 bases from V and 1 base from J, with 9 bases between. The CDR3 coding sequence is TGTGCCAGCAGGACAGACAGTAACTATGGCTACACCTTC. This translates into CASRTDSNYGYTF.

This clonotype was observed many times. CDR3 DNA sequence: TGTGCCAGCAGCCCAGGACAGATAAGGGGATCACCCCTCCACTTT. Translated: CASSPGQIRGSPLHF. V usage is TRBV7-2 and J usage is TRBJ1-6, with D tentatively TRBD1 (6 bases). The CDR3 sequence is 15 residues long. In germline, CDR1 is SGHTA, CDR2 FQGNSA. With 5 bases removed from V and 10 bases from J, the gap between germline ends came to 18 bases.

This clonotype has at least ten counts. J is TRBJ2-2 and V is TRBV6-5; D is unresolved. Germline CDR1 reads MNHEY; CDR2 reads SVGAGI. The CDR3 totals 13 residues. The ends were cut back, 0 bases at V and 5 bases at J, with 4 bases in the middle. This chain's CDR3 is CASSYSLTGELFF. The CDR3 DNA reads as TGTGCCAGCAGTTACTCGTTAACCGGGGAGCTGTTTTTT.

CDR3 bases: TGTGCCAGCAGCCCCCTCATTTCCCAGTACAATGAGCAGTTCTTC. Translating it yields CASSPLISQYNEQFF. V usage is TRBV7-3 and J usage is TRBJ2-1; D not certain. Germline lookup yields CDR1 SGHTA and CDR2 FQGTGA. V was clipped by 5 bases and J by 4 bases, with 15 bases between them. There are 15 residues in the CDR3.

This clonotype was recorded at least ten times. This rearrangement joins TRBV20-1 to TRBJ2-3, with 10 bases identical to TRBD2. Germline CDR1 and CDR2: DFQATT and SNEGSKA (reference sequence). Germline trimming cut 6 bases from V and 1 base from J; bases unmatched to any gene: 4. The length of the CDR3 is 14 residues. CDR3 region: CSAWTSGRTDTQYF. DNA for the CDR3: TGCAGTGCGTGGACTAGCGGCCGCACAGATACGCAGTATTTT.

This clonotype showed up just a few times. This chain links TRBV6-1 with TRBJ2-7; TRBD1 might be the D (6 bases). This CDR3 region has 12 residues. V was trimmed by 6 bases and J by 3 bases, leaving 9 bases between them. Germline V gene sequence: CDR1 MNHNS, CDR2 SASEGT. CDR3 residues: CASRNRVYEQYF. CDR3 sequence (DNA): TGTGCCAGCAGAAACAGGGTCTACGAGCAGTACTTC.

Many counts were recorded for this clonotype. The chain uses TRBV12-3 or TRBV12-4 and TRBJ2-5; TRBD1 matches at 11 bases. The CDR3 is 19 amino acids. Germline trimming cut 7 bases from V and 5 bases from J; bases unmatched to any gene: 21. Here the CDR3 reads CASTTGQGDPTSWVETQYF. CDR3 bases: TGTGCCAGCACCACGGGACAGGGGGACCCGACTAGCTGGGTTGAGACCCAGTACTTC.

The sample holds many counts of this clonotype. The chain carries TRBV9 and TRBJ2-7; 7 nucleotides line up with TRBD1. Per germline, CDR1 SGDLS and CDR2 YYNGEE. Losses at the gene ends were 0 bases for V and 6 bases for J; bases not matched to a gene: 3. This CDR3 contains 13 residues. The CDR3 reads CASSVGRGTEQYF. The CDR3 region has the DNA TGTGCCAGCAGCGTAGGCAGGGGGACCGAGCAGTACTTC.

This clonotype has ten or more counts. The chain employs TRBV20-1 and TRBJ2-3, with 8 bases that match TRBD1. Per germline, CDR1 DFQATT and CDR2 SNEGSKA (reference sequence). The V and J ends lost 2 bases and 7 bases, in that order; junction bases with no gene match: 2. The CDR3 is made up of 12 amino acids. The CDR3 DNA reads as TGCAGTGCTAGACAGGGGGCGAATACGCAGTATTTT. Amino acids: CSARQGANTQYF.

This clonotype was observed many times. V and J are TRBV6-4 and TRBJ2-3, with 8 bases identical to TRBD2. Trimming cost V 2 bases and J 0 bases; bases outside gene matches: 4. This CDR3 is built from 16 residues. CDR1 is MRHNA, CDR2 SNTAGT, per germline. The CDR3 DNA follows: TGTGCCAGCAGTGACGGGTCTAGCGGGAGCACAGATACGCAGTATTTT. Translating it yields CASSDGSSGSTDTQYF.

This clonotype has more than one count but fewer than ten. V is TRBV19 and J is TRBJ2-7, with 8 positions matching TRBD1. The V segment lost 5 bases and the J segment 5 bases; nucleotides outside the gene matches: 8. This CDR3 spans 14 amino acids. The germline CDR1 and CDR2 sequences are LNHDA and SQIVND (reference sequence). CDR3 DNA: TGTGCCAGTAGTGTAACGGACAGGGTCCACGAGCAGTACTTC. It yields the protein CASSVTDRVHEQYF.

This clonotype was detected only a few times. DNA of the CDR3: TGTGCCACCAGCACGGGGACAGGGTATAATGAAAAACTGTTTTTT. Protein: CATSTGTGYNEKLFF. The chain joins TRBV15 to TRBJ1-4; TRBD1 aligns across 9 bases. The V segment lost 4 bases and the J segment 4 bases; nucleotides outside the gene matches: 4. The germline V gene encodes CDR1 LNHNV and CDR2 YYDKDF (reference sequence). CDR3 length equals 15 residues.